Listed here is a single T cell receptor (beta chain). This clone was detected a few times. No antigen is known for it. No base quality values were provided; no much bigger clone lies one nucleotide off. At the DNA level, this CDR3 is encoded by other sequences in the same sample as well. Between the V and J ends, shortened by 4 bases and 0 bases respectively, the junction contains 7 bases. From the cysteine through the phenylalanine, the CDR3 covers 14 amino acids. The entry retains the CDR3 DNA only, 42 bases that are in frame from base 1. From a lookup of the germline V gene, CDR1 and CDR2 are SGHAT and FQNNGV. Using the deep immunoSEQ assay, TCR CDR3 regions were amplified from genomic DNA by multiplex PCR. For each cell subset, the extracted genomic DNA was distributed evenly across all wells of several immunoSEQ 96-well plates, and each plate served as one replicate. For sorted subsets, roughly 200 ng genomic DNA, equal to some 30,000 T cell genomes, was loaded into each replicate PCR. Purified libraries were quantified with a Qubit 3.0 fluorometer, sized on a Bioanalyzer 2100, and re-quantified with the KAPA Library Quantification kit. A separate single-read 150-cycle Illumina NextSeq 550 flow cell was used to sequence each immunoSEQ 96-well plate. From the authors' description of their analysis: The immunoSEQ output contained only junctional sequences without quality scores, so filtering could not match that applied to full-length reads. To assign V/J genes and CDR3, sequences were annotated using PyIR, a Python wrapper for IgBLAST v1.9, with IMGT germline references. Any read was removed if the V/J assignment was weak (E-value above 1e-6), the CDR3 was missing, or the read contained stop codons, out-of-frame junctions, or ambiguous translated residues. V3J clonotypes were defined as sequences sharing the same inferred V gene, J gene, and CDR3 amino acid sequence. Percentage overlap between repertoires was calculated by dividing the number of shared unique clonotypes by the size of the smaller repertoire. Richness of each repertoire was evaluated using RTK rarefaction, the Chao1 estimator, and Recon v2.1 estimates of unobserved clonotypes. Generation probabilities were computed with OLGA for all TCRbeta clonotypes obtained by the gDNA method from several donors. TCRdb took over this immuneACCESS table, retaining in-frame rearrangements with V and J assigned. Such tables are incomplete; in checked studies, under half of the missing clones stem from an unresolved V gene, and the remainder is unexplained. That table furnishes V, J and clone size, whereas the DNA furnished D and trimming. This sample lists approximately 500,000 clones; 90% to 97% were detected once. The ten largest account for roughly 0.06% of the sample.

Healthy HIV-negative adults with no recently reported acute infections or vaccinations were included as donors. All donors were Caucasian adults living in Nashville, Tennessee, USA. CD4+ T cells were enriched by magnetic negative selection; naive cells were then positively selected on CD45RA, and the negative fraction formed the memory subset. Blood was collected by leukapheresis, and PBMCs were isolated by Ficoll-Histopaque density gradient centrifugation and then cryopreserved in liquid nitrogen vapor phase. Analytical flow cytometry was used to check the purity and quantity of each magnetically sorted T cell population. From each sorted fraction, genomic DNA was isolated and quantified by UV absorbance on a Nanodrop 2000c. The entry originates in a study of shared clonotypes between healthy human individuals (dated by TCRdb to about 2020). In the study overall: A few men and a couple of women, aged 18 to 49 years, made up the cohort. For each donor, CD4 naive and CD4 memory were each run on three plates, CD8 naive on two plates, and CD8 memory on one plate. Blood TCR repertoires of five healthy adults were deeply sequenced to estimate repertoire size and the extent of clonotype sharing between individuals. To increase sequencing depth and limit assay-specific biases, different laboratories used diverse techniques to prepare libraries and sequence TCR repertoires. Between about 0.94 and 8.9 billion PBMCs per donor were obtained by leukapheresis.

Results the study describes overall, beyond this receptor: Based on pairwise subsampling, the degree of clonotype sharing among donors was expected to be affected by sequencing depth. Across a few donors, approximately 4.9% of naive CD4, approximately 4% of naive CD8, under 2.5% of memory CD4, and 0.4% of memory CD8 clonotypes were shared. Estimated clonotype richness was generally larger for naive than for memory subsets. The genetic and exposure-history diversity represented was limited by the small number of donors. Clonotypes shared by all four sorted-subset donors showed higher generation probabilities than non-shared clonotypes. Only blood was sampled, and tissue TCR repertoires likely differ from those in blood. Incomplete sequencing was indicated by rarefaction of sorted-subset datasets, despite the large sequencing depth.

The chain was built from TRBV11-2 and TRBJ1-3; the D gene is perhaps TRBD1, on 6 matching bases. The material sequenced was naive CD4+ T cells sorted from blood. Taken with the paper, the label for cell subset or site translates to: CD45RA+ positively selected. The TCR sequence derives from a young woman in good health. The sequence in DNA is TGTGCCAGCAGCTCACAGGGCTCTGGAAACACCATATATTTT. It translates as CASSSQGSGNTIYF.